Presented here are 32 T cell receptor beta chains from one specimen sequenced in a study of shared clonotypes between healthy human individuals. The assay was immunoSEQ multiplex PCR, and TCRdb's table has in-frame clones only and misses some. Seen here are some 2,100,000 clones, approximately 96% observed once, and the top ten hold about 0.13%. Sequencing used naive CD4+ T cells sorted from blood. Subset described: CD45RA+ positively selected. The receptor source for this set is a man aged 18 to 29 in good health.

The chain uses TRBV5-1 and TRBJ2-7; possible D gene TRBD2, 6 bases. This CDR3 has 15 amino acids. Trimming removed 5 bases at V and 2 bases at J, with 17 bases between. Looked up from germline, CDR1 is SGHRS and CDR2 is YFSETQ. CDR3 loop: CASRKGGSSPYEQYF. The CDR3 bases are TGCGCCAGCAGGAAAGGAGGGTCGAGCCCCTACGAGCAGTACTTC.

The chain recombines TRBV2 with TRBJ2-7, with D possibly being TRBD1 or TRBD2 (5 bases each). Germline CDR1 is SNHLY and CDR2 is FYNNEI. This CDR3 region has 15 residues. With 5 bases removed from V and 2 bases from J, the gap between germline ends came to 16 bases. Written as DNA, the CDR3 is TGTGCCAGCAGTCCCCCCGGGGACGGTACCTACGAGCAGTACTTC. Translation: CASSPPGDGTYEQYF.

This clone was detected only once. The chain is built from TRBV7-9 and TRBJ2-3, with D unclear. The CDR3 loop spans 17 amino acids. The V gene lost 0 bases and the J gene lost 0 bases, with 13 bases spanning the gap. Germline V lookup: CDR1 SEHNR, CDR2 FQNEAQ (reference sequence). CDR3 coding DNA: TGTGCCAGCAGCTTAGCGGTGGGCCCCCTTAGCACAGATACGCAGTATTTT. Translation: CASSLAVGPLSTDTQYF.

With respect to this clone: Other nucleotide sequences from this sample produce the same CDR3. The chain employs TRBV7-8 and TRBJ1-1; D is uncertain. CDR3 length: 13 amino acids. Trimming pared 4 bases from V and 0 bases from J, leaving 6 bases between. The germline V gene encodes CDR1 SGHVS and CDR2 FQNEAQ. CDR3 sequence reads: CASSSQVNTEAFF. DNA of the CDR3: TGTGCCAGCAGCTCGCAGGTGAACACTGAAGCTTTCTTT.

As to this clone: This specimen includes other DNA sequences encoding the same CDR3. The chain is built from TRBV5-1 and TRBJ2-3; D is unclear. V dropped 0 bases and J dropped 2 bases, with 7 bases sitting between them. The CDR3 has 14 residues. Looked up from germline, CDR1 is SGHRS and CDR2 is YFSETQ. Here the CDR3 reads CASSLEGYTDTQYF. The CDR3 region has the DNA TGCGCCAGCAGCTTGGAGGGCTACACAGATACGCAGTATTTT.

Concerning this clone itself: The same CDR3 is also encoded by other DNA sequences in this sample. The chain carries TRBV5-1 and TRBJ2-3; D perhaps matches TRBD2 (6 bases). V shed 7 bases and J shed 0 bases, with 9 bases lying between them. Germline V lookup: CDR1 SGHRS, CDR2 YFSETQ. This CDR3 is 13 amino acids long. The CDR3 nucleotides read TGCGCCAGCCGCGGGGAGAGCACAGATACGCAGTATTTT. Protein product: CASRGESTDTQYF.

The genes are TRBV4-2 and TRBJ2-7; the D call may be TRBD1 or TRBD2 (6 bases each). Germline lookup yields CDR1 LGHNA and CDR2 YNFKEQ. The CDR3 length is 15 residues. Trimming cost V 3 bases and J 3 bases, with 15 bases left between them. CDR3 region: CASSQGGGVLYEQYF. Written as DNA, the CDR3 is TGTGCCAGCAGCCAGGGGGGCGGAGTACTCTACGAGCAGTACTTC.

The chain links TRBV15 to TRBJ1-1, with 7 bases matching TRBD1. CDR3 length equals 16 residues. The germline V gene encodes CDR1 LNHNV and CDR2 YYDKDF (reference sequence). V trimming: 0 bases; J trimming: 0 bases; junction bases outside the gene matches: 4. In DNA form, the CDR3 reads TGTGCCACCAGCAGAGATCCGGGACAGTTGAACACTGAAGCTTTCTTT. Residues: CATSRDPGQLNTEAFF.

This chain joins TRBV19 and TRBJ2-2, with TRBD2 identical over 7 bases. Trimming cost V 4 bases and J 4 bases; bases outside gene matches: 9. This CDR3 is 16 amino acids long. From germline, CDR1 is LNHDA and CDR2 SQIVND (reference sequence). In DNA form, the CDR3 reads TGTGCCAGTAGTAGAGGCGGGAGAAGCCTCACCGGGGAGCTGTTTTTT. The encoded protein is CASSRGGRSLTGELFF.

Concerning this clone itself: In the same sample, other DNA sequences code for this CDR3. The chain employs TRBV5-1 and TRBJ2-3, with 11 bases that match TRBD1. Germline CDR1 SGHRS, CDR2 YFSETQ. The CDR3 totals 15 residues. After removal of 4 bases from V and 4 bases from J, the junction contained 5 bases not matched to a gene. The CDR3 protein is CASSTRTGGADTQYF. The CDR3 DNA reads TGCGCCAGCAGCACCCGGACAGGGGGCGCAGATACGCAGTATTTT.

The V and J genes are TRBV6-1 and TRBJ2-1, with D tentatively TRBD1 or TRBD2 (5 bases each). Germline-derived CDR1 and CDR2 are MNHNS and SASEGT. V gave up 7 bases and J gave up 3 bases, with 13 bases separating them. CDR3 length equals 14 residues. This CDR3 is CASNRDGIYNEQFF. The CDR3 nucleotides are TGTGCCAGCAACCGGGACGGGATCTACAATGAGCAGTTCTTC.

The chain is built from TRBV29-1 and TRBJ1-5, with D unresolved. This CDR3 spans 14 amino acids. V was trimmed by 6 bases and J by 7 bases, leaving 19 bases between them. Germline assignment: CDR1 SQVTM and CDR2 ANQGSEA. The DNA of the CDR3 is TGCAGCGTGCTGGCGTCAGGCGCTGGGCAGCCCCAGCATTTT. Residues: CSVLASGAGQPQHF.

This clone was detected a few times. The rearrangement joins TRBV2 to TRBJ2-7; 8 positions agree with TRBD1. Looked up from germline, CDR1 is SNHLY and CDR2 is FYNNEI. V trimming: 4 bases; J trimming: 4 bases; junction bases outside the gene matches: 3. The CDR3 sequence is 13 residues long. The CDR3 reads CASSATGVYEQYF. The DNA of the CDR3 is TGTGCCAGCAGTGCGACAGGGGTATACGAGCAGTACTTC.

This clone was observed once. This rearrangement joins TRBV5-1 to TRBJ2-2; D unclear. The V end lost 2 bases, the J end lost 3 bases, and 11 bases lay between the germline ends. The CDR3 spans 15 residues. Germline V gene sequence: CDR1 SGHRS, CDR2 YFSETQ. The CDR3 region is CASSFWGTDTGELFF. CDR3 sequence (DNA): TGCGCCAGCAGCTTTTGGGGAACGGACACCGGGGAGCTGTTTTTT.

The chain carries TRBV5-1 and TRBJ1-2, with 9 positions matching TRBD1. Germline lookup yields CDR1 SGHRS and CDR2 YFSETQ. CDR3 size: 16 residues. The J segment lost 2 bases and the V segment lost 1 base, leaving 6 bases of the junction unmatched. In nucleotides, the CDR3 is TGCGCCAGCAGCTTGTCAGGGACAGGGCACAACTATGGCTACACCTTC. Residues: CASSLSGTGHNYGYTF.

This clone came up once. The V and J genes are TRBV5-1 and TRBJ1-3; 10 positions match TRBD1. The CDR3 sequence is 19 residues long. CDR1 SGHRS and CDR2 YFSETQ come from the germline V gene. V gave up 0 bases and J gave up 1 base; unmatched junction bases: 10. DNA for the CDR3: TGCGCCAGCAGCTTGGGGCGGCCCGGGACAGGGGTTTCTGGAAACACCATATATTTT. Translating gives CASSLGRPGTGVSGNTIYF.

The J gene is TRBJ2-7, the V gene TRBV5-1; TRBD1 matches 9 bases. The CDR3 spans 14 residues. Unmatched junction bases numbered 7, after V lost 3 bases and J lost 6 bases. Looked up from germline, CDR1 is SGHRS and CDR2 is YFSETQ. The CDR3 protein is CASSYPTGGSEQYF. CDR3 coding DNA: TGCGCCAGCAGCTATCCGACAGGGGGTAGCGAGCAGTACTTC.

The V call is TRBV5-6, the J call TRBJ1-5, with TRBD1 matching over 7 bases. Germline-derived CDR1 and CDR2 are SGHDT and YYEEEE. The V gene end was trimmed by 2 bases and the J gene end by 2 bases; junction bases not matched to a gene: 1. CDR3 length: 14 amino acids. The CDR3 DNA sequence: TGTGCCAGCAGCTTTCAGGGGGGCAATCAGCCCCAGCATTTT. Its protein is CASSFQGGNQPQHF.

Of note for this clone: Other DNA sequences in the sample encode the same CDR3. V gene TRBV30 combines with J gene TRBJ1-2; the D is unclear. This CDR3 is built from 11 residues. V was cut by 0 bases and J by 4 bases, with 3 bases left in between. Germline CDR1 is GTSNPN and CDR2 is SVGIG (reference sequence). CDR3 bases: TGTGCCTGGAGTGTAGGCTATGGCTACACCTTC. Encoded protein: CAWSVGYGYTF.

J is TRBJ2-1 and V is TRBV7-2; D remains unclear. The CDR3 is 15 residues long. In germline, CDR1 is SGHTA, CDR2 FQGNSA. Trimming stripped 1 base from V and 0 bases from J, with 7 bases between. CDR3 DNA: TGTGCCAGCAGCTTAGAGTTTCGCTCCTACAATGAGCAGTTCTTC. Translation: CASSLEFRSYNEQFF.

The chain links TRBV5-6 to TRBJ2-5, with 8 bases matching TRBD2. Germline CDR1 and CDR2: SGHDT and YYEEEE. CDR3 length equals 14 residues. V lost 4 bases, J lost 2 bases, and 4 bases stayed unmatched. The chain's CDR3 is CASSPGLGQETQYF. CDR3 bases: TGTGCCAGCAGCCCGGGACTAGGGCAAGAGACCCAGTACTTC.

This clone was seen a handful of times. The V gene is TRBV30, the J gene TRBJ1-1; D gene uncertain. This CDR3 has 14 residues. V shed 1 base and J shed 3 bases, with 12 bases lying between them. CDR1 GTSNPN and CDR2 SVGIG come from the germline V gene (reference sequence). The DNA of the CDR3 is TGTGCCTGGAGTGGGATGACATGGGACACTGAAGCTTTCTTT. It translates to CAWSGMTWDTEAFF.

The genes are TRBV7-8 and TRBJ2-6; D assignment may be TRBD1 or TRBD2 (6 bases each). Trimming took 0 bases from V and 0 from J, leaving 15 bases between them. Germline-derived CDR1 and CDR2 are SGHVS and FQNEAQ. The length of the CDR3 is 19 residues. The CDR3 region has the DNA TGTGCCAGCAGCTTAGCTAGATGGGGGGCCGACTCTGGGGCCAACGTCCTGACTTTC. Encoded protein: CASSLARWGADSGANVLTF.

This clone came up a few times. The chain links TRBV15 to TRBJ1-2, with a possible D match to TRBD1 (5 bases). Trimming pared 1 base from V and 4 bases from J, leaving 10 bases between. This CDR3 comprises 14 residues. CDR1 and CDR2 (germline): LNHNV, YYDKDF (reference sequence). The CDR3 nucleotides read TGTGCCACCAGCAGAGTGGAGGGGTCCTATGGCTACACCTTC. This translates into CATSRVEGSYGYTF.

The CDR3 DNA follows: TGTGCCATCAGTGAGTTGGGGGGTGGTGGCTACACCTTC. Translated, it gives CAISELGGGGYTF. The chain uses TRBV10-3 and TRBJ1-2, with D tentatively TRBD1 (5 bases). CDR3 length: 13 amino acids. Trimming stripped 1 base from V and 7 bases from J, with 10 bases between. CDR1 and CDR2 from the germline V gene are ENHRY and SYGVKD.

The chain recombines TRBV5-1 with TRBJ1-2; 11 bases fit TRBD1. The CDR3 is made up of 14 amino acids. The germline V gene has CDR1 SGHRS and CDR2 YFSETQ. Trimming cost V 3 bases and J 7 bases; bases outside gene matches: 5. The DNA for the CDR3 is TGCGCCAGCAGCTCGGGACAGGGGGAATTTGGCTACACCTTC. Translation gives CASSSGQGEFGYTF.

V and J are TRBV6-5 and TRBJ2-7; 9 bases fit TRBD1. Unmatched junction bases numbered 7, after V lost 6 bases and J lost 4 bases. The CDR3 is 14 residues long. The V gene's germline CDR1 is MNHEY and CDR2 SVGAGI. As DNA, the CDR3 is TGTGCCAGCAGGACTGGGACAGGGTTGTACGAGCAGTACTTC. This encodes CASRTGTGLYEQYF.

This chain connects TRBV6-1 to TRBJ1-2, with D maybe TRBD1 (6 bases). V lost 3 bases and J lost 7, with 15 bases in between. The CDR3 is 14 amino acids. Germline CDR1 is MNHNS and CDR2 is SASEGT. The CDR3 is CASSDQTGGFGYTF. The DNA for the CDR3 is TGTGCCAGCAGTGATCAGACAGGCGGGTTTGGCTACACCTTC.

On this clone itself: Distinct nucleotide sequences in the sample also encode this CDR3. The V and J genes are TRBV30 and TRBJ2-5; the match to TRBD2 covers 9 bases. This CDR3 has 13 residues. Germline CDR1 and CDR2: GTSNPN and SVGIG (reference sequence). V lost 3 bases to trimming and J lost 4 bases; unmatched junction nucleotides: 3. CDR3 sequence reads: CAWRLAGGETQYF. DNA for the CDR3: TGTGCCTGGAGACTAGCGGGCGGAGAGACCCAGTACTTC. The full variable domain, rest sourced from reference TRBV30 and TRBJ2-5, is SQTIHQWPATLVQPVGSPLSLECTVEGTSNPNLYWYRQAAGRGLQLLFYSVGIGQISSEVPQNLSASRPQDRQFILSSKKLLLSDSGFYLCAWRLAGGETQYFGPGTRLLVL.

V usage is TRBV25-1 and J usage is TRBJ1-1, with D possibly TRBD1 on 6 matching bases. This CDR3 has 15 amino acids. Trimming took 1 base from V and 1 from J, leaving 10 bases between them. The germline gives CDR1 MGHDK, CDR2 SYGVNS. DNA for the CDR3: TGTGCCAGCAGTGAATCGGGGGGGCAGAACACTGAAGCTTTCTTT. This gives the protein CASSESGGQNTEAFF.

About this clone: Other DNA sequences of this sample code for an identical CDR3. The V gene is TRBV11-2, the J gene TRBJ2-7, with no clear D. Germline assignment: CDR1 SGHAT and CDR2 FQNNGV. V was trimmed by 2 bases and J by 4 bases, leaving 6 bases between them. The CDR3 has 12 amino acids. The CDR3 loop reads CASSLRVYEQYF. For the CDR3, the DNA is TGTGCCAGCAGCTTACGGGTGTACGAGCAGTACTTC.

This chain uses TRBV7-9 with TRBJ2-7; 8 nucleotides agree with TRBD1. In germline, CDR1 is SEHNR, CDR2 FQNEAQ (reference sequence). The ends lost 1 base at V and 6 bases at J; junction bases unmatched: 2. The CDR3 extends over 13 amino acids. The CDR3 nucleotides are TGTGCCAGCAGCTTAGAAGACAGGGGCGAGCAGTACTTC. Translating it yields CASSLEDRGEQYF.